These 27 T cell receptor beta chains came from one sample sequenced in a study of blood T cells in healthy people across ages. A second roughly 6 to 11 cycle PCR used barcoded and J-beta primers. TCRdb recomputed calls from the 5' RACE reads with MiXCR, one row per CDR3 protein. The sample has over 1,500,000 distinct CDR3 sequences; 30% to 40% are singletons. The sample consisted of blood. Every receptor here comes from a human donor in good health.

This rearrangement joins TRBV6-2 or TRBV6-3 to TRBJ2-7; D is unclear. This CDR3 region has 13 residues. Germline values: CDR1 MNHEY, CDR2 SVGEGT. With 2 bases removed from V and 6 bases from J, the gap between germline ends came to 11 bases. In DNA form, the CDR3 reads TGTGCCAGCAGTTACGTAAATTCCGGCGAGCAGTACTTC. This codes for CASSYVNSGEQYF.

DNA for the CDR3: TGCGCCAGCAGCTCCCGACCGGCCGATACGCAGTATTTT. It is translated as CASSSRPADTQYF. The genes are TRBV5-1 and TRBJ2-3, with D uncertain. This CDR3 has 13 amino acids. V was trimmed by 3 bases and J by 6 bases, leaving 11 bases between them. Germline values: CDR1 SGHRS, CDR2 YFSETQ.

This sequence joins TRBV4-1 and TRBJ2-5; 8 bases are shared with TRBD2. V was pared by 0 bases and J by 7 bases, with 4 bases of the junction left unmatched. The CDR3 covers 14 residues. Germline CDR1 is MGHRA and CDR2 is YSYEKL. The CDR3 DNA reads as TGCGCCAGCAGCCAAGATGCGGGGGGAGGGACCCAGTACTTC. Protein product: CASSQDAGGGTQYF.

This chain connects TRBV6-5 to TRBJ2-1; 9 nucleotides agree with TRBD2. Losses at the gene ends were 3 bases for V and 9 bases for J; bases not matched to a gene: 12. Germline CDR1 MNHEY, CDR2 SVGAGI. The CDR3 sequence is 16 residues long. The CDR3 here is CASSYSGLALNVEQFF. Written as DNA, the CDR3 is TGTGCCAGCAGTTATTCGGGACTAGCTCTTAACGTTGAGCAGTTCTTC.

This chain uses TRBV20-1 with TRBJ2-5, with D perhaps TRBD2 (6 bases). Germline values: CDR1 DFQATT, CDR2 SNEGSKA (reference sequence). The CDR3 sequence is 13 residues long. Trimming pared 3 bases from V and 4 bases from J, leaving 12 bases between. The CDR3: CSARETAGETQYF. CDR3 coding DNA: TGCAGTGCTAGGGAGACAGCGGGAGAGACCCAGTACTTC.

The chain has TRBV5-1 and TRBJ1-2, with TRBD1 as a possible D gene (6 bases). V lost 2 bases to trimming and J lost 3 bases, with 11 bases between them. This CDR3 has 14 residues. Germline CDR1 SGHRS, CDR2 YFSETQ. The CDR3 spells CASSFQGIDYGYTF. The CDR3 DNA is TGCGCCAGCAGCTTTCAGGGGATAGACTATGGCTACACCTTC.

This clonotype occurred once. This sequence joins TRBV15 and TRBJ2-2, with a tentative D call TRBD1 (6 bases). The CDR3 contains 14 residues. Germline loops: CDR1 LNHNV, CDR2 YYDKDF (reference sequence). With 3 bases removed from V and 7 bases from J, the gap between germline ends came to 12 bases. The CDR3 nucleotides read TGTGCCACCAGCAGCGTCGGACAGATCGGGGAGCTGTTTTTT. Translation gives CATSSVGQIGELFF. Complete variable domain (other parts from reference TRBV15 and TRBJ2-2): DAMVIQNPRYQVTQFGKPVTLSCSQTLNHNVMYWYQQKSSQAPKLLFHYYDKDFNNEADTPDNFQSRRPNTSFCFLDIRSPGLGDTAMYLCATSSVGQIGELFFGEGSRLTVL.

This clonotype turned up a few times. The V gene is TRBV28, the J gene TRBJ1-1; D remains unclear. The V gene lost 4 bases and the J gene lost 1 base, with 10 bases spanning the gap. Germline lookup yields CDR1 MDHEN and CDR2 SYDVKM. This CDR3 contains 14 residues. The CDR3 reads CASSYEEENTEAFF. CDR3 sequence (DNA): TGTGCCAGCAGTTACGAAGAAGAGAACACTGAAGCTTTCTTT.

The chain joins TRBV7-2 to TRBJ2-1; 8 nucleotides line up with TRBD2. Germline loops: CDR1 SGHTA, CDR2 FQGNSA. The J segment lost 5 bases and the V segment lost 2 bases, leaving 5 bases of the junction unmatched. CDR3 length: 15 residues. The CDR3 protein is CASSLPRGGDNEQFF. CDR3 DNA sequence: TGTGCCAGCAGCTTACCACGGGGGGGGGACAATGAGCAGTTCTTC.

The CDR3 sequence: CASANSSRGYEQYF. As DNA, the CDR3 is TGTGCCAGCGCTAATTCGTCCAGGGGCTACGAGCAGTACTTC. The chain combines TRBV7-2 with TRBJ2-5; D possibly corresponds to TRBD1 (6 bases). TRBJ2-7 explains the end of the DNA better; the J call may be wrong. In germline, CDR1 is SGHTA, CDR2 FQGNSA. There are 14 residues in the CDR3.

This chain connects TRBV28 to TRBJ1-4; 11 positions match TRBD1. V shed 3 bases, J shed 7 bases, and the junction held 16 bases outside the gene matches. This CDR3 is 19 amino acids long. Germline-derived CDR1 and CDR2 are MDHEN and SYDVKM. As DNA, the CDR3 is TGTGCCAGCAGTTTTTTTTTGTGGGACAGGGGGGAACGCGGTGAAAAACTGTTTTTT. This gives the protein CASSFFLWDRGERGEKLFF.

This clonotype came up once. The junction does not match germline at one end; this may be a read error. V and J are TRBV12-3 or TRBV12-4 and TRBJ2-1; D is possibly TRBD1 or TRBD2 (5 bases each). CDR3 length equals 12 residues. CDR3 loop: CASSFVGPEQFF. The CDR3 bases are TGTGCTAGCAGTTTCGTGGGACCTGAGCAGTTCTTC.

This clonotype was observed a few times. J is TRBJ1-5 and V is TRBV29-1; 8 bases are a match to TRBD1. Germline CDR1 SQVTM, CDR2 ANQGSEA. Germline trimming cut 3 bases from V and 3 bases from J; bases unmatched to any gene: 7. The CDR3 spans 15 residues. The DNA for the CDR3 is TGCAGCGTTGACACCGGGACAGGCCCCAATCAGCCCCAGCATTTT. It codes for CSVDTGTGPNQPQHF.

The rearrangement uses TRBV14 and TRBJ2-7; 7 nucleotides agree with TRBD1. CDR3 length: 14 residues. V shed 11 bases and J 1 base; nucleotides not matched to a gene: 11. Germline V lookup: CDR1 SGHDN, CDR2 FVKESK. CDR3 sequence (DNA): TGTGCCTGTAACCCACAGGGGCCATCCTACGAGCAGTACTTC. The encoded protein is CACNPQGPSYEQYF.

The CDR3 region is CASSSIRDSLEQYF. In DNA form, the CDR3 reads TGCGCCAGCAGCTCGATCCGGGACAGTCTCGAGCAGTACTTC. The rearrangement links TRBV5-1 to TRBJ2-4; 7 bases map to TRBD1. The end of the DNA aligns better with TRBJ2-7, so the J call may be wrong. The CDR3 runs 14 residues. The germline gives CDR1 SGHRS, CDR2 YFSETQ.

This clonotype was found a few times. This rearrangement joins TRBV6-1 to TRBJ2-7, with 7 bases lining up with TRBD2. The CDR3 is made up of 18 amino acids. Germline-derived CDR1 and CDR2 are MNHNS and SASEGT. Trimming cost V 7 bases and J 3 bases; bases outside gene matches: 21. The CDR3 region is CASKVLSAGETSFYEQYF. The CDR3 coding sequence is TGTGCCAGCAAAGTTCTATCTGCGGGGGAAACCTCATTCTACGAGCAGTACTTC.

This clonotype turned up a few times. The chain has TRBV3-1 and TRBJ2-1; 8 bases map to TRBD1. CDR3 length: 16 amino acids. Losses at the gene ends were 4 bases for V and 4 bases for J; bases not matched to a gene: 9. Germline CDR1 reads LGHDT; CDR2 reads YNNKEL (reference sequence). This CDR3 is CASSLSGTGAYNEQFF. CDR3 sequence (DNA): TGTGCCAGCAGCCTATCTGGGACAGGAGCTTACAATGAGCAGTTCTTC.

This clonotype was counted a few times. The J gene is TRBJ2-7, the V gene TRBV28, with D possibly being TRBD1 (6 bases). Trimming removed 3 bases at V and 3 bases at J, with 12 bases between. From germline, CDR1 is MDHEN and CDR2 SYDVKM. This CDR3 region has 14 residues. The CDR3 sequence is CASSLSGAYYEQYF. The CDR3 DNA sequence: TGTGCCAGCAGTTTGTCAGGGGCGTACTACGAGCAGTACTTC.

This clonotype has just a few counts. J is TRBJ2-3 and V is TRBV7-9; 9 positions match TRBD2. The V gene end was trimmed by 10 bases and the J gene end by 4 bases; junction bases not matched to a gene: 6. The CDR3 is 13 amino acids. Germline assignment: CDR1 SEHNR and CDR2 FQNEAQ (reference sequence). The CDR3 DNA reads as TGTGCCACCAATAGCGGGGGTGCAGATACGCAGTATTTT. Its protein product is CATNSGGADTQYF.

This clonotype has only a few counts. The chain links TRBV9 to TRBJ1-2; TRBD1 is a possible D gene (5 bases). CDR3 length: 16 amino acids. In germline, CDR1 is SGDLS, CDR2 YYNGEE. The V end was cut by 0 bases, the J end by 4 bases, with 16 bases between. The DNA for the CDR3 is TGTGCCAGCAGCGTAGAGTCCTCCAGGGCCAGCTATGGCTACACCTTC. Protein sequence: CASSVESSRASYGYTF.

The genes are TRBV20-1 and TRBJ1-5, with D unclear. The CDR3 totals 14 residues. V shed 3 bases and J shed 4 bases, with 13 bases lying between them. The germline gives CDR1 DFQATT, CDR2 SNEGSKA (reference sequence). CDR3 residues: CSASPDGQNQPQHF. The DNA of the CDR3 is TGCAGTGCTAGTCCGGACGGCCAGAATCAGCCCCAGCATTTT.

This rearrangement joins TRBV5-1 to TRBJ1-2; D remains unclear. V was trimmed by 3 bases and J by 12 bases, leaving 12 bases between them. The CDR3 runs to 11 residues. Germline CDR1 reads SGHRS; CDR2 reads YFSETQ. The CDR3 reads CASSSLLDHTF. In nucleotides, the CDR3 is TGCGCCAGCAGCTCGCTCCTTGACCACACCTTC.

This clonotype has only one observation. Compared with germline, one end of the junction differs, possibly owing to a read error. The genes are TRBV6-1 and TRBJ2-3, with a possible D match to TRBD1 (6 bases). The CDR3 has 15 amino acids. Germline assignment: CDR1 MNHNS and CDR2 SASEGT. The DNA for the CDR3 is TGTGCCAGCCGTGAGACAGGCTTTATCACAGATACGCAGTATTTT. Translation gives CASRETGFITDTQYF.

This chain connects TRBV20-1 to TRBJ2-7; D is unclear. The germline CDR1 and CDR2 sequences are DFQATT and SNEGSKA (reference sequence). Between the trimmed V and J ends, which lost 1 base and 3 bases, there was a span of 10 bases. This CDR3 region has 13 residues. Here the CDR3 DNA reads TGCAGTGCTAGAGCGTTATTTAGCTACGAGCAGTACTTC. This codes for CSARALFSYEQYF.

Only one count was recorded for this clonotype. The gene calls are TRBV30 and TRBJ1-6; D not resolved. Germline lookup yields CDR1 GTSNPN and CDR2 SVGIG (reference sequence). The CDR3 extends over 12 amino acids. Trimming removed 0 bases at V and 9 bases at J, with 6 bases between. The CDR3 region is CAWSVRASPLHF. The CDR3 DNA follows: TGTGCCTGGAGTGTAAGGGCTTCACCCCTCCACTTT.

The chain links TRBV11-2 to TRBJ2-7, with D perhaps matching TRBD1 (6 bases). Germline CDR1 SGHAT, CDR2 FQNNGV. V was clipped by 1 base and J by 4 bases, with 11 bases between them. This CDR3 spans 14 amino acids. Here the CDR3 DNA reads TGTGCCAGCAGCTTAGGTACAGGACAGTACGAGCAGTACTTC. Its translation is CASSLGTGQYEQYF.

This sequence joins TRBV15 and TRBJ2-3; no definite D call. Germline loops: CDR1 LNHNV, CDR2 YYDKDF (reference sequence). The CDR3 covers 14 residues. Trimming stripped 9 bases from V and 1 base from J, with 14 bases between. Here the CDR3 reads CATDVELGTDTQYF. For the CDR3, the DNA is TGTGCCACAGATGTCGAACTCGGCACAGATACGCAGTATTTT.